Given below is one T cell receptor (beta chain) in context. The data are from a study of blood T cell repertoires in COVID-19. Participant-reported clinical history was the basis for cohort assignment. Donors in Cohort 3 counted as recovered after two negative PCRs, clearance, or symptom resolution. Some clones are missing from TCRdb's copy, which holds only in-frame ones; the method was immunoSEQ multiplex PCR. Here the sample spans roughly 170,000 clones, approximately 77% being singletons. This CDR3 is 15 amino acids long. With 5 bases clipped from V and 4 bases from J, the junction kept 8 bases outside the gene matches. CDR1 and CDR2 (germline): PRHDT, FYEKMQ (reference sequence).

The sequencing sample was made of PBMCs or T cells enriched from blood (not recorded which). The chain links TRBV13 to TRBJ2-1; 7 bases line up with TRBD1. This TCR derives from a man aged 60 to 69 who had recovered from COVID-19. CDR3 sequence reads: CASSPDRTAYNEQFF. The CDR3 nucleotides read TGTGCCAGCAGCCCGGACAGGACAGCTTACAATGAGCAGTTCTTC. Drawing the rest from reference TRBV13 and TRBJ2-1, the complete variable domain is AAGVIQSPRHLIKEKRETATLKCYPIPRHDTVYWYQQGPGQDPQFLISFYEKMQSDKGSIPDRFSAQQFSDYHSELNMSSLELGDSALYFCASSPDRTAYNEQFFGPGTRLTVL.